A selection of T cell receptor beta chains follows, all from one sample in a study of T cell repertoires and HLA-DP antigens. No antigens are known for them. TCRdb's copy holds only in-frame clones and misses some; the assay was immunoSEQ multiplex PCR. The data show about 73,000 clones, about four fifths seen once. Specimen: CD4+ T cells from PBMCs. The receptor source for this set is a man aged 55 to 70 in good health and CMV-seronegative. The CDR3 runs from the conserved cysteine through the conserved F or W. D genes are given only for firm matches. Size is omitted from some rows. Given values are once, few, many or a class for expanded clones.

>TRBJ2-1|TRBD2|TRBV7-2|NA
CASSIRTSGRAFYNEQFF
TGTGCCAGCAGCATTCGAACTAGCGGGAGGGCCTTCTACAATGAGCAGTTCTTC
>TRBJ1-1|NA|TRBV9|NA
CASSPGGRTEAFF
TGTGCCAGCAGCCCCGGAGGGCGCACTGAAGCTTTCTTT
>TRBJ2-5|NA|TRBV20-1|NA
CSARRETQYF
TGCAGTGCTAGAAGGGAGACCCAGTACTTC
>TRBJ2-1|TRBD1|TRBV11-2|NA
CASSPDRGKNEQFF
TGTGCCAGCAGCCCGGACAGGGGTAAGAATGAGCAGTTCTTC
>TRBJ1-5|TRBD1|TRBV7-8|NA
CASSPGQGNQPQHF
TGTGCCAGCAGCCCGGGACAGGGGAATCAGCCCCAGCATTTT
>TRBJ2-7|TRBD2|TRBV7-2|NA
CASSSGLAGGLYEQYF
TGTGCCAGCAGCTCGGGACTAGCGGGGGGGCTCTATGAGCAGTACTTC
>TRBJ1-2|NA|TRBV7-2|NA
CASSPILSGSGYTF
TGTGCCAGCAGCCCTATCCTATCGGGTAGTGGCTACACCTTC
>TRBJ2-2|NA|TRBV6-1|NA
CASSHRDRATGELFF
TGTGCCAGCAGCCACCGGGACCGGGCCACCGGGGAGCTGTTTTTT
>TRBJ2-3|NA|TRBV4-3|NA
CASSQETAGSDTQYF
TGCGCCAGCAGCCAGGAAACCGCAGGGTCGGATACGCAGTATTTT
>TRBJ1-2|NA|TRBV30|NA
CAWSTQGQRSNGYTF
TGTGCCTGGAGTACCCAGGGACAACGGAGTAATGGCTACACCTTC
>TRBJ2-5|NA|TRBV28|NA
CASGIRTQYF
TGTGCCAGCGGCATTCGGACCCAGTACTTC
>TRBJ2-1|NA|TRBV7-9|NA
CASSLRGDNSYNEQFF
TGTGCCAGCAGCTTAAGGGGGGACAACTCCTACAATGAGCAGTTCTTC
>TRBJ2-3|TRBD2|TRBV4-2|NA
CASSPGLAITDTQYF
TGTGCCAGCAGCCCGGGACTAGCCATCACAGATACGCAGTATTTT
>TRBJ2-3|TRBD2|TRBV7-6|NA
CASSYSGGRGTQYF
TGTGCCAGCAGCTATAGCGGGGGGCGGGGTACGCAGTATTTT
>TRBJ2-3|NA|TRBV14|few
CASSRDGTDTQYF
TGTGCCAGCAGCCGGGACGGCACAGATACGCAGTATTTT
>TRBJ2-5|NA|TRBV6-4|NA
CASSPPQGPGGPWQETQYF
TGTGCCAGCAGCCCTCCACAGGGGCCGGGAGGGCCTTGGCAAGAGACCCAGTACTTC
>TRBJ2-1|TRBD2|TRBV5-4|NA
CASSAGGGAVSYNEQFF
TGTGCCAGCAGCGCGGGGGGGGGTGCCGTCTCCTACAATGAGCAGTTCTTC
>TRBJ1-4|NA|TRBV11-2|NA
CASSFGTLATNEKLFF
TGTGCCAGCAGCTTTGGGACCCTTGCAACTAATGAAAAACTGTTTTTT
>TRBJ1-5|TRBD1|TRBV6-1|NA
CASSGPSGTGTQPQHF
TGTGCCAGCAGTGGCCCCTCCGGGACAGGGACTCAGCCCCAGCATTTT
>TRBJ2-2|NA|TRBV19|NA
CASSLAPRGTGELFF
TGTGCCAGTAGTTTAGCACCCCGCGGCACCGGGGAGCTGTTTTTT
>TRBJ1-6|NA|TRBV19|NA
CASSMGPSSYNSPLHF
TGTGCCAGTAGTATGGGCCCGAGCTCCTATAATTCACCCCTCCACTTT
>TRBJ2-3|NA|TRBV11-2|NA
CASSLGGSPTSTDTQYF
TGTGCCAGCAGCTTAGGAGGGAGCCCTACTAGCACAGATACGCAGTATTTT
>TRBJ1-1|NA|TRBV5-1|NA
CASSPFSGEGTEAFF
TGCGCCAGCAGCCCCTTCTCAGGGGAGGGGACTGAAGCTTTCTTT
>TRBJ2-1|NA|TRBV9|many
CASSVDPGNNEQFF
TGTGCCAGCAGCGTAGATCCCGGCAACAATGAGCAGTTCTTC
>TRBJ2-1|NA|TRBV5-4|once
CASSPLERNNEQFF
TGTGCCAGCAGCCCCTTGGAGAGAAATAATGAGCAGTTCTTC
>TRBJ2-5|NA|TRBV5-8|NA
CASSLETQYF
TGTGCCAGCAGCTTGGAGACCCAGTACTTC
>TRBJ2-1|NA|TRBV7-9|NA
CASSSLQGGHEQFF
TGTGCCAGCAGCTCCTTACAGGGAGGGCATGAGCAGTTCTTC
>TRBJ2-1|NA|TRBV6-5|NA
CASSRTTGGTQFF
TGTGCCAGCAGTCGGACGACAGGCGGCACGCAGTTCTTC
>TRBJ1-5|NA|TRBV19|NA
CASSRAGSNQPQHF
TGTGCCAGTAGCAGGGCCGGGAGCAATCAGCCCCAGCATTTT
>TRBJ1-3|NA|TRBV19|NA
CASRDSGNTIYF
TGTGCCTCCAGGGACTCTGGAAACACCATATATTTT
>TRBJ2-2|TRBD1|TRBV6-5|NA
CASRLGQENTGELFF
TGTGCCAGCAGACTCGGACAGGAGAACACCGGGGAGCTGTTTTTT
>TRBJ1-2|NA|TRBV9|NA
CASSGPPNYGYTF
TGTGCCAGCAGCGGCCCCCCAAACTATGGCTACACCTTC
>TRBJ1-5|NA|TRBV19|few
CASSPPDQPQHF
TGTGCCAGTAGTCCCCCCGATCAGCCCCAGCATTTT
>TRBJ2-5|TRBD2|TRBV14|NA
CASSQTTGGLSQYF
TGTGCCAGCAGCCAAACGACCGGGGGGTTGTCCCAGTACTTC
>TRBJ2-1|NA|TRBV6-5|NA
CASSYGRGYEQFF
TGTGCCAGCAGTTACGGGAGGGGGTATGAGCAGTTCTTC
>TRBJ1-2|NA|TRBV5-1|NA
CASSLGRAGNYGYTF
TGCGCCAGCAGCTTGGGCAGGGCAGGGAACTATGGCTACACCTTC